The 17 T cell receptor beta chains presented below share a single source sample, sequenced in a study of CD8+CD57+ T cells in acquired aplastic anemia. Investigators profiled TCR beta VDJ and CDR3 from genomic DNA template. TCRdb processed the reads anew with MiXCR; each CDR3 protein has one entry. This repertoire shows more than 100,000 distinct CDR3 sequences, 41% found once; its top ten account for roughly 8.9%. Sequencing input: sorted CD4+, CD8+, or CD8+CD57+ T cells (not recorded which) from PBMCs. Receptors originate from a human donor in good health, serving as a control.

The chain carries TRBV25-1 and TRBJ2-5; 12 bases align to TRBD2. This CDR3 contains 16 residues. J lost 4 bases, V lost 4 bases, and 7 bases had no gene match. Germline V gives CDR1 MGHDK, CDR2 SYGVNS. DNA of the CDR3: TGTGCCAGCAGTGGGGACCCGGGACTAGCGGGAGAGACCCAGTACTTC. It encodes CASSGDPGLAGETQYF.

The chain uses TRBV2 and TRBJ1-1; TRBD1 aligns across 11 bases. Losses at the gene ends were 6 bases for V and 4 bases for J; bases not matched to a gene: 4. Looked up from germline, CDR1 is SNHLY and CDR2 is FYNNEI. CDR3 size: 14 residues. CDR3 sequence: CASRGQGAGTEAFF. The CDR3 DNA reads as TGTGCCAGCAGAGGACAGGGGGCAGGCACTGAAGCTTTCTTT.

This clonotype was counted many times. V and J are TRBV19 and TRBJ1-1; the D is unclear. Per the germline V gene, CDR1 is LNHDA and CDR2 is SQIVND (reference sequence). Trimming took 7 bases from V and 0 from J, leaving 12 bases between them. The CDR3 totals 14 residues. DNA of the CDR3: TGTGCCAGTAATGGAATTGAGCTGAACACTGAAGCTTTCTTT. It yields the protein CASNGIELNTEAFF.

The rearrangement joins TRBV10-3 to TRBJ2-1, with D unresolved. V dropped 3 bases and J dropped 7 bases, with 7 bases sitting between them. Germline lookup yields CDR1 ENHRY and CDR2 SYGVKD. CDR3 size: 12 residues. DNA for the CDR3: TGTGCCATCAGTGACGGATCGAATGAGCAGTTCTTC. Translating gives CAISDGSNEQFF.

Many counts were recorded for this clonotype. The rearrangement links TRBV30 to TRBJ2-6; perhaps TRBD2 as D (6 bases). Germline CDR1 is GTSNPN and CDR2 is SVGIG (reference sequence). This CDR3 is 15 amino acids long. The V end was cut by 2 bases, the J end by 0 bases, with 8 bases between. The CDR3 is CAWSPGLSGANVLTF. For the CDR3, the DNA is TGTGCCTGGAGTCCGGGACTCTCTGGGGCCAACGTCCTGACTTTC.

The V and J genes are TRBV7-8 and TRBJ1-2; 7 bases are a match to TRBD1. The CDR3 loop spans 15 amino acids. Trimming removed 5 bases from V and 3 bases from J; junction bases left unmatched: 9. Germline values: CDR1 SGHVS, CDR2 FQNEAQ. This CDR3 reads CASSEGTASHYGYTF. For the CDR3, the DNA is TGTGCCAGCAGCGAAGGGACAGCCAGTCACTATGGCTACACCTTC.

This clonotype occurred a few times. J is TRBJ1-2 and V is TRBV29-1; D is possibly TRBD1 (5 bases). CDR3 length: 15 amino acids. Looked up from germline, CDR1 is SQVTM and CDR2 is ANQGSEA. Trimming removed 3 bases at V and 1 base at J, with 15 bases between. The CDR3 coding sequence is TGCAGCGTTGATGTCCCCAGGGCCTATAACTATGGCTACACCTTC. Protein sequence: CSVDVPRAYNYGYTF.

About this clonotype: Just one base apart from a much larger clone, this may be a read error. This chain connects TRBV3-1 to TRBJ1-2; no firm D call. Per the germline V gene, CDR1 is LGHDT and CDR2 is YNNKEL (reference sequence). The length of the CDR3 is 12 residues. The CDR3 coding sequence is TGTACCAGCAGCCAGGAGGGTAGCGGCTACACCTTC. Protein sequence: CTSSQEGSGYTF.

There are many counts of this clonotype. V gene TRBV7-6 combines with J gene TRBJ1-4, with D unresolved. Germline V gives CDR1 SGHVS, CDR2 FNYEAQ. CDR3 length equals 13 residues. The V end lost 1 base, the J end lost 10 bases, and 10 bases lay between the germline ends. The CDR3 bases are TGTGCCAGCAGCTTAGACACGGGAGGAAAACTGTTTTTT. As protein: CASSLDTGGKLFF. The full variable domain, in which reference TRBV7-6 and TRBJ1-4 provide the parts outside the CDR3, is GAGVSQSPRYKVTKRGQDVALRCDPISGHVSLYWYRQALGQGPEFLTYFNYEAQQDKSGLPNDRFSAERPEGSISTLTIQRTEQRDSAMYRCASSLDTGGKLFFGSGTQLSVL.

This clonotype appeared a single time. The chain employs TRBV20-1 and TRBJ2-5, with 11 bases identical to TRBD2. The CDR3 consists of 12 residues. The V gene end was trimmed by 5 bases and the J gene end by 11 bases; junction bases not matched to a gene: 7. The germline V gene encodes CDR1 DFQATT and CDR2 SNEGSKA (reference sequence). This CDR3 reads CSAPRLAGTQYF. The CDR3 bases are TGCAGTGCTCCGAGACTAGCGGGAACGCAGTACTTC.

A word on this clonotype: A much larger clone lies a single base off, so this may be a read error. This sequence joins TRBV11-2 and TRBJ1-1; 7 nucleotides line up with TRBD1. V was clipped by 5 bases and J by 6 bases; unmatched bases: 18. CDR3 length equals 17 residues. The germline CDR1 and CDR2 sequences are SGHAT and FQNNGV. This chain's CDR3 is CASSLYFLGGGGSEAFF. The CDR3 DNA is TGTGCCAGCAGCCTCTATTTCCTCGGGGGAGGGGGCTCTGAAGCTTTCTTT.

The chain combines TRBV29-1 with TRBJ1-5; 8 bases map to TRBD1. This CDR3 region has 12 residues. The V segment lost 7 bases and the J segment 2 bases; nucleotides outside the gene matches: 1. The germline V gene encodes CDR1 SQVTM and CDR2 ANQGSEA. Here the CDR3 reads CSAGQGNQPQHF. Written as DNA, the CDR3 is TGCAGCGCGGGACAGGGCAATCAGCCCCAGCATTTT.

Ten or more counts support this clonotype. V usage is TRBV10-3 and J usage is TRBJ1-1; unclear D gene. CDR3 length equals 12 residues. V was shortened by 3 bases and J by 1 base, with 3 bases between the two germline ends. Germline V lookup: CDR1 ENHRY, CDR2 SYGVKD. The CDR3 region is CAISDQNTEAFF. CDR3 nucleotide sequence: TGTGCCATCAGTGACCAGAACACTGAAGCTTTCTTT.

The chain joins TRBV5-8 to TRBJ1-2; 11 nucleotides line up with TRBD1. Trimming cost V 2 bases and J 6 bases; bases outside gene matches: 12. Per the germline V gene, CDR1 is SGHTS and CDR2 is YDEGEE. The CDR3 extends over 17 amino acids. CDR3 amino acids: CASSFHPSGQGGNGYTF. DNA of the CDR3: TGTGCCAGCAGCTTCCACCCGTCGGGACAGGGGGGGAATGGCTACACCTTC.

This clonotype came up many times. V and J are TRBV25-1 and TRBJ1-2, with D unclear. V lost 5 bases and J lost 7, with 8 bases in between. Germline CDR1 reads MGHDK; CDR2 reads SYGVNS. This CDR3 has 11 residues. For the CDR3, the DNA is TGTGCCAGCAGTTCCGGGGTTGGCTACACCTTC. It encodes CASSSGVGYTF.

The rearrangement joins TRBV29-1 to TRBJ2-1; 9 bases map to TRBD1. The CDR3 loop spans 14 amino acids. V trimming: 6 bases; J trimming: 6 bases; junction bases outside the gene matches: 9. CDR1 and CDR2 (germline): SQVTM, ANQGSEA. Here the CDR3 reads CSVESGTGINEQFF. The DNA for the CDR3 is TGCAGCGTGGAATCCGGGACAGGGATCAATGAGCAGTTCTTC.

This clonotype was counted many times. The chain uses TRBV3-1 and TRBJ2-7; 11 positions match TRBD2. The ends lost 1 base at V and 2 bases at J; junction bases unmatched: 1. CDR1 LGHDT and CDR2 YNNKEL come from the germline V gene (reference sequence). The CDR3 is 15 residues long. CDR3 sequence reads: CASSQASGGTYEQYF. CDR3 nucleotide sequence: TGTGCCAGCAGCCAAGCTAGCGGGGGGACCTACGAGCAGTACTTC.